The 6 T cell receptor beta chains below come from one sample, sequenced in a study of spatial heterogeneity in lung cancer. In TCRdb, the 5' RACE reads were re-called with MiXCR into one record per CDR3 protein. This table holds tens of thousands of distinct CDR3 sequences, roughly 10% found once. The time point: sample taken at primary tumor resection. No cell sorting; template was whole RNA from tumor, lung tissue or PBMC. The specimen was PBMCs, collected at surgery. Receptors originate from a male donor with early-stage non-small cell lung cancer.

This clonotype was detected ten times or more. The rearrangement uses TRBV28 and TRBJ2-4; D uncertain. Deletions cut 6 bases from V and 3 bases from J, with 15 bases between. Germline CDR1 MDHEN, CDR2 SYDVKM. This CDR3 region has 15 residues. For the CDR3, the DNA is TGTGCCAGCAGCGCACATTCTCTGGACAAAAACATTCAGTACTTC. Translated: CASSAHSLDKNIQYF.

The chain combines TRBV7-2 with TRBJ2-6; D is unresolved. The CDR3 covers 16 residues. Deletions cut 2 bases from V and 2 bases from J, with 10 bases between. The germline V gene has CDR1 SGHTA and CDR2 FQGNSA. CDR3 sequence reads: CASSLQGVPGANVLTF. The CDR3 region has the DNA TGTGCCAGCAGCTTACAAGGCGTGCCTGGGGCCAACGTCCTGACTTTC.

This clonotype came up many times. This chain uses TRBV21-1 with TRBJ2-1; the table's D call of TRBD2 was not tested on the DNA. TRBV21-1 is marked as a pseudogene. The CDR3 covers 14 residues. The CDR3 spells CASSKRDLDNEQFF. CDR3 DNA: TGTGCCAGCAGCAAGCGGGACTTAGACAATGAGCAGTTCTTC.

This clonotype was counted ten times or more. This rearrangement joins TRBV5-4 to TRBJ2-3; unclear D gene. There are 13 residues in the CDR3. Germline V lookup: CDR1 SGHNT, CDR2 YYREEE (reference sequence). V was cut by 4 bases and J by 2 bases, with 8 bases left in between. The DNA of the CDR3 is TGTGCCAGCAGCCCGTATTCCACAGATACGCAGTATTTT. It yields the protein CASSPYSTDTQYF.

J is TRBJ2-3 and V is TRBV5-1, with TRBD2 matching 13 bases. The CDR3 covers 16 residues. Germline V gives CDR1 SGHRS, CDR2 YFSETQ. Losses at the gene ends were 3 bases for V and 2 bases for J; bases not matched to a gene: 3. CDR3 in DNA: TGCGCCAGCAGCTCCGGACTAGCGGGAGTCACAGATACGCAGTATTTT. Its translation is CASSSGLAGVTDTQYF. Full variable domain (remainder filled in from reference TRBV5-1 and TRBJ2-3): KAGVTQTPRYLIKTRGQQVTLSCSPISGHRSVSWYQQTPGQGLQFLFEYFSETQRNKGNFPGRFSGRQFSNSRSEMNVSTLELGDSALYLCASSSGLAGVTDTQYFGPGTRLTVL.

A remark on this clonotype: A much larger clone lies one base from this, so it may be a read error. The V and J genes are TRBV29-1 and TRBJ2-7, with D possibly TRBD1 on 7 matching bases. Germline-derived CDR1 and CDR2 are SQVTM and ANQGSEA. CDR3 length: 13 residues. V gave up 7 bases and J gave up 4 bases, with 17 bases separating them. The chain's CDR3 is CSARRPGGYEQYF. CDR3 nucleotides: TGCAGCGCCCGAAGGCCAGGGGGGTACGAGCAGTACTTC.